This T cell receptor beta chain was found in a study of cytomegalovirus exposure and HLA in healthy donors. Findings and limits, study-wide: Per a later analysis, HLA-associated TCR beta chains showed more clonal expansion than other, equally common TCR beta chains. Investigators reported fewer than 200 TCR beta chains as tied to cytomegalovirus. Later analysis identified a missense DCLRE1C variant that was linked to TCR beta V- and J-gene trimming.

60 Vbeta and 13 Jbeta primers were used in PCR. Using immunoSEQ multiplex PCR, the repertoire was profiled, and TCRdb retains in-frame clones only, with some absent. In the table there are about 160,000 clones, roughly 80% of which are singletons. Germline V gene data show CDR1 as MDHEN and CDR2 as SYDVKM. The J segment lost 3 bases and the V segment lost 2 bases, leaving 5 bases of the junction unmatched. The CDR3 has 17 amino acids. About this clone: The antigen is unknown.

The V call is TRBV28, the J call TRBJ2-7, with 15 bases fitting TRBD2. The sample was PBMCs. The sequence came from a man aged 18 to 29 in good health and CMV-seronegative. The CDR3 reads CASSLRRTSGRVYEQYF. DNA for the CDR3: TGTGCCAGCAGTTTACGCCGGACTAGCGGGAGGGTCTACGAGCAGTACTTC. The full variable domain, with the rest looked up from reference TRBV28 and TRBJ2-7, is DVKVTQSSRYLVKRTGEKVFLECVQDMDHENMFWYRQDPGLGLRLIYFSYDVKMKEKGDIPEGYSVSREKKERFSLILESASTNQTSMYLCASSLRRTSGRVYEQYFGPGTRLTVT.